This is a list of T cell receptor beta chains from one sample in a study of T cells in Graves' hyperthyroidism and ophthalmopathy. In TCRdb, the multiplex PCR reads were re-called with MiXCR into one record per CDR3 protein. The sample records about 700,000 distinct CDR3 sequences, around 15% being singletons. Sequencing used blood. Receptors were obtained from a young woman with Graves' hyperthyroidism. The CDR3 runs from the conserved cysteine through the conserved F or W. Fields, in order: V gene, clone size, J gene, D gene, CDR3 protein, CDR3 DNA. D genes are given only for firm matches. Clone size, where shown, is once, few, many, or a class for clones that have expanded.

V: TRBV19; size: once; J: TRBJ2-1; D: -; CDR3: CASSIRWGREQFF; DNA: TGTGCCAGTAGTATTCGGTGGGGTCGTGAGCAGTTCTTC
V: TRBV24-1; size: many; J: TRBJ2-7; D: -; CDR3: CATSDLWYGSYEQYF; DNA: TGTGCCACCAGTGATTTGTGGTACGGCTCCTACGAGCAGTACTTC
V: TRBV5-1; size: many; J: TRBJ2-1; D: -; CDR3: CASSFGLGVEQFF; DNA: TGCGCCAGCAGCTTCGGACTGGGCGTGGAGCAGTTCTTC
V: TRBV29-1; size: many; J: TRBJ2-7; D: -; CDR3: CSAMTVTYEQYF; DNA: TGCAGCGCTATGACAGTTACCTACGAGCAGTACTTC
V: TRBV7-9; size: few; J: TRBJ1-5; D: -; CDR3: CASSHPREPQHF; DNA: TGTGCCAGCAGCCACCCCCGGGAGCCCCAGCATTTT
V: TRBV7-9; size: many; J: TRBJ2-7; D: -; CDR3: CASSPAASYEQYF; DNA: TGTGCCAGCAGCCCAGCGGCTTCCTACGAGCAGTACTTC
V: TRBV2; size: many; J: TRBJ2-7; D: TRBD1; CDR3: CASSEIRDSSYEQYF; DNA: TGTGCCAGCAGTGAGATTAGGGACAGCTCCTACGAGCAGTACTTC
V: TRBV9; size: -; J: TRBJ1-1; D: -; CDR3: CASSLIAGGDTEAFF; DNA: TGTGCCAGCAGCCTAATAGCGGGAGGGGACACTGAAGCTTTCTTT
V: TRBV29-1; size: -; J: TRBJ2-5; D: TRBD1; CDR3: CSVAKTGVETQYF; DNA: TGCAGCGTCGCAAAGACAGGGGTAGAGACCCAGTACTTC
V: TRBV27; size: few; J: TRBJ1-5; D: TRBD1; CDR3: CASSFFDRGTGGNQPQHF; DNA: TGTGCCAGCAGTTTCTTCGACAGGGGTACTGGCGGCAATCAGCCCCAGCATTTT
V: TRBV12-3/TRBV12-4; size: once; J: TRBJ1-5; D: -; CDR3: CASSLYRESQPQHF; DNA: TGTGCCAGCAGTTTATACAGGGAGAGTCAGCCCCAGCATTTT
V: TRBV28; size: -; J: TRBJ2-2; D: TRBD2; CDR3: CASSLILKLAGDTGELFF; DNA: TGTGCCAGCAGTCTGATACTCAAACTAGCGGGAGACACCGGGGAGCTGTTTTTT
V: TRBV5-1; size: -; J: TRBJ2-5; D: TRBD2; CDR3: CASSLAGGAGVGETQYF; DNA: TGCGCCAGCAGCTTGGCTGGTGGAGCGGGAGTTGGTGAGACCCAGTACTTC
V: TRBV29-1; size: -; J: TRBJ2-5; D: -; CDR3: CSVRTVETQYF; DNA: TGCAGCGTGCGAACGGTAGAGACCCAGTACTTC
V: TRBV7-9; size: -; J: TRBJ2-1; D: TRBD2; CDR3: CASSFYLAELNEQFF; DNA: TGTGCCAGCAGCTTTTACCTAGCGGAGCTCAATGAGCAGTTCTTC
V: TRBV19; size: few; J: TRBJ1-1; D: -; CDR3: CASSNTGRSMNTEAFF; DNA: TGTGCCAGTAGTAACACTGGACGGAGCATGAACACTGAAGCTTTCTTT
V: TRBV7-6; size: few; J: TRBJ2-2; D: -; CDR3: CATRGVRGGTGELFF; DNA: TGTGCCACCCGGGGTGTAAGAGGCGGCACCGGGGAGCTGTTTTTT
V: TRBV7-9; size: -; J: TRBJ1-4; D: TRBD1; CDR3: CASSTTGSNEKLFF; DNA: TGTGCCAGCAGCACGACAGGGAGCAATGAAAAACTGTTTTTT
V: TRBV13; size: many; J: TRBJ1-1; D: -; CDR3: CASSSRRGNTEAFF; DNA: TGTGCCAGCAGCTCAAGGAGAGGTAACACTGAAGCTTTCTTT
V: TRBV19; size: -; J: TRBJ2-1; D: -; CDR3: CASSNSNPSSYNEQFF; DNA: TGTGCCAGTAGCAATAGTAACCCGAGCTCCTACAATGAGCAGTTCTTC
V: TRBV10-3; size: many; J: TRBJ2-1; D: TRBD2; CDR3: CAISEPDDRTSGSMVDEQFF; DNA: TGTGCCATCAGTGAGCCCGACGACAGGACTAGCGGGAGTATGGTCGATGAGCAGTTCTTC
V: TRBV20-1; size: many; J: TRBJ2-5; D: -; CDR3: CSGEEMQGEETQYF; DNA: TGCAGTGGGGAAGAGATGCAGGGAGAAGAGACCCAGTACTTC
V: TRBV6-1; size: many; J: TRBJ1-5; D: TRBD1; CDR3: CASSETGSGRGQPQHF; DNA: TGTGCCAGCAGTGAGACAGGGTCGGGTCGTGGTCAGCCCCAGCATTTT
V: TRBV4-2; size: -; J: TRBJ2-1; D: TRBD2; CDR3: CASSQGTGTSGGGEQFF; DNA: TGTGCCAGCAGCCAAGGCACCGGGACTAGCGGAGGAGGTGAGCAGTTCTTC
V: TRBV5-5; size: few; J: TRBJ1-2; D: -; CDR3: CASSLEQGGWGYTF; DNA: TGTGCCAGCAGCTTGGAACAGGGAGGATGGGGCTACACCTTC
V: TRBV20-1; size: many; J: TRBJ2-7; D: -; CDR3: CSARDVRSPTYEQYF; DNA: TGCAGTGCTAGAGATGTCAGGAGCCCCACCTACGAGCAGTACTTC
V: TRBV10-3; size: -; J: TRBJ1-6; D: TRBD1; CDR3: CAISTSGAGTGSNSPLHF; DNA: TGTGCCATCAGTACCAGTGGGGCCGGGACAGGGTCTAATTCACCCCTCCACTTT
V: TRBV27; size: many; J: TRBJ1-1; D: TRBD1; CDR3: CARTRRDRESNTEAFF; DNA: TGTGCCAGGACCCGTCGGGACAGGGAATCTAACACTGAAGCTTTCTTT